This is a list of T cell receptor beta chains from one sample in a study of cytomegalovirus exposure and HLA in healthy donors. TCRdb keeps only in-frame clones here, not all; method: immunoSEQ multiplex PCR. The sample has some 95,000 clones, approximately 69% seen once. Sequencing was performed on PBMCs. These receptors originate from a female donor in good health and CMV-seronegative. Both conserved end residues are part of each CDR3. A D gene is named only where the DNA matches it firmly. Expanded clones get a size class; other rows say once, few or many, or leave the size out.

D gene: -
CDR3 length: 13
clone size: few
J gene: TRBJ1-5
V gene: TRBV6-5
CDR3 protein: CASSYTGTSPQHF
CDR3 DNA: TGTGCCAGCAGTTATACAGGGACCTCGCCCCAGCATTTT

D gene: TRBD2
CDR3 length: 16
clone size: -
J gene: TRBJ2-1
V gene: TRBV7-9
CDR3 protein: CASSLFRGLAGDEQFF
CDR3 DNA: TGTGCCAGCAGCTTATTTCGAGGACTAGCGGGCGACGAGCAGTTCTTC

D gene: TRBD2
CDR3 length: 16
clone size: -
J gene: TRBJ2-1
V gene: TRBV5-6
CDR3 protein: CASSLGTSGSYNEQFF
CDR3 DNA: TGTGCCAGCAGCTTGGGGACTAGCGGCTCCTACAATGAGCAGTTCTTC

D gene: TRBD2
CDR3 length: 19
clone size: -
J gene: TRBJ2-6
V gene: TRBV5-4
CDR3 protein: CASSSSLGLAGAGANVLTF
CDR3 DNA: TGTGCCAGCAGCTCTAGCCTAGGACTAGCGGGGGCTGGGGCCAACGTCCTGACTTTC

D gene: TRBD2
CDR3 length: 16
clone size: few
J gene: TRBJ2-3
V gene: TRBV9
CDR3 protein: CASSVSSGRAGDTQYF
CDR3 DNA: TGTGCCAGCAGCGTATCTAGCGGGAGGGCCGGAGATACGCAGTATTTT

D gene: -
CDR3 length: 15
clone size: -
J gene: TRBJ1-2
V gene: TRBV6-1
CDR3 protein: CASSERGFPNYGYTF
CDR3 DNA: TGTGCCAGCAGTGAACGAGGCTTCCCTAACTATGGCTACACCTTC

D gene: TRBD1
CDR3 length: 15
clone size: -
J gene: TRBJ1-2
V gene: TRBV28
CDR3 protein: CASSGPGTGGWGYTF
CDR3 DNA: TGTGCCAGCAGTGGACCCGGGACAGGGGGCTGGGGCTACACCTTC

D gene: TRBD1
CDR3 length: 15
clone size: -
J gene: TRBJ2-7
V gene: TRBV27
CDR3 protein: CASSLSGQVGYEQYF
CDR3 DNA: TGTGCCAGCAGTTTATCGGGACAGGTGGGCTACGAGCAGTACTTC

D gene: -
CDR3 length: 15
clone size: -
J gene: TRBJ1-4
V gene: TRBV9
CDR3 protein: CASSVERGTNEKLFF
CDR3 DNA: TGTGCCAGCAGCGTAGAAAGGGGAACTAATGAAAAACTGTTTTTT

D gene: -
CDR3 length: 13
clone size: -
J gene: TRBJ1-1
V gene: TRBV15
CDR3 protein: CATSREGGFEAFF
CDR3 DNA: TGTGCCACCAGCAGAGAGGGGGGGTTTGAAGCTTTCTTT

D gene: -
CDR3 length: 14
clone size: -
J gene: TRBJ2-3
V gene: TRBV7-9
CDR3 protein: CASSFDRSTDTQYF
CDR3 DNA: TGTGCCAGCAGCTTTGACAGGAGCACAGATACGCAGTATTTT

D gene: -
CDR3 length: 15
clone size: few
J gene: TRBJ2-1
V gene: TRBV14
CDR3 protein: CASSPLASSYNEQFF
CDR3 DNA: TGTGCCAGCAGCCCTCTAGCAAGCTCCTACAATGAGCAGTTCTTC

D gene: TRBD1
CDR3 length: 15
clone size: -
J gene: TRBJ1-6
V gene: TRBV27
CDR3 protein: CASSVRDRANSPLHF
CDR3 DNA: TGTGCCAGCAGTGTCCGGGACAGGGCTAATTCACCCCTCCACTTT

D gene: TRBD1
CDR3 length: 14
clone size: few
J gene: TRBJ2-7
V gene: TRBV5-1
CDR3 protein: CASSLGQGYYEQYF
CDR3 DNA: TGCGCCAGCAGCTTGGGACAGGGGTACTACGAGCAGTACTTC

D gene: TRBD1
CDR3 length: 14
clone size: -
J gene: TRBJ1-5
V gene: TRBV5-6
CDR3 protein: CASSRGQGWQPQHF
CDR3 DNA: TGTGCCAGCAGTCGGGGACAGGGCTGGCAGCCCCAGCATTTT

D gene: -
CDR3 length: 15
clone size: -
J gene: TRBJ2-3
V gene: TRBV19
CDR3 protein: CASSIFEEGGDTQYF
CDR3 DNA: TGTGCCAGTAGTATATTTGAGGAGGGCGGAGATACGCAGTATTTT

D gene: TRBD1
CDR3 length: 14
clone size: -
J gene: TRBJ2-5
V gene: TRBV7-9
CDR3 protein: CASRQTGGYETQYF
CDR3 DNA: TGTGCCAGCAGACAAACAGGGGGTTACGAGACCCAGTACTTC

D gene: TRBD2
CDR3 length: 15
clone size: -
J gene: TRBJ2-7
V gene: TRBV7-9
CDR3 protein: CASSSLAGGAYEQYF
CDR3 DNA: TGTGCCAGCAGCTCCTTAGCGGGAGGGGCCTACGAGCAGTACTTC

D gene: TRBD1
CDR3 length: 16
clone size: -
J gene: TRBJ2-5
V gene: TRBV14
CDR3 protein: CASSAIPGQGSETQYF
CDR3 DNA: TGTGCCAGCAGCGCAATTCCGGGACAGGGGTCGGAGACCCAGTACTTC

D gene: TRBD1
CDR3 length: 14
clone size: -
J gene: TRBJ1-3
V gene: TRBV30
CDR3 protein: CAWSRTGVWNTIYF
CDR3 DNA: TGTGCCTGGAGCCGGACAGGGGTATGGAACACCATATATTTT

D gene: -
CDR3 length: 14
clone size: -
J gene: TRBJ2-5
V gene: TRBV13
CDR3 protein: CASSLMDYQETQYF
CDR3 DNA: TGTGCCAGCAGCTTAATGGACTACCAAGAGACCCAGTACTTC

D gene: -
CDR3 length: 15
clone size: -
J gene: TRBJ2-5
V gene: TRBV28
CDR3 protein: CASLPGSLAQETQYF
CDR3 DNA: TGTGCCAGCCTCCCCGGGTCTCTGGCTCAAGAGACCCAGTACTTC

D gene: TRBD1
CDR3 length: 15
clone size: -
J gene: TRBJ2-4
V gene: TRBV11-2
CDR3 protein: CASSSRDRVQNIQYF
CDR3 DNA: TGTGCCAGCAGCTCCCGGGACAGGGTCCAAAACATTCAGTACTTC

D gene: -
CDR3 length: 14
clone size: -
J gene: TRBJ1-3
V gene: TRBV19
CDR3 protein: CASSRATGGNTIYF
CDR3 DNA: TGTGCCAGTAGTAGGGCTACAGGGGGAAACACCATATATTTT

D gene: TRBD1
CDR3 length: 17
clone size: few
J gene: TRBJ1-2
V gene: TRBV5-3
CDR3 protein: CARSFDRRTGDGYGYTF
CDR3 DNA: TGTGCCAGAAGCTTTGACCGCCGGACAGGGGATGGCTATGGCTACACCTTC

D gene: TRBD1
CDR3 length: 16
clone size: -
J gene: TRBJ2-7
V gene: TRBV6-5
CDR3 protein: CASSYGGGTGSYEQYF
CDR3 DNA: TGTGCCAGCAGTTACGGCGGAGGGACAGGGTCCTACGAGCAGTACTTC

D gene: -
CDR3 length: 16
clone size: -
J gene: TRBJ1-1
V gene: TRBV4-1
CDR3 protein: CASSRSGQIQNTEAFF
CDR3 DNA: TGCGCCAGCAGCCGATCTGGACAGATACAGAACACTGAAGCTTTCTTT

D gene: TRBD1
CDR3 length: 17
clone size: -
J gene: TRBJ1-2
V gene: TRBV6-1
CDR3 protein: CASSEIARAGGEDGYTF
CDR3 DNA: TGTGCCAGCAGTGAAATCGCTCGGGCAGGGGGCGAGGATGGCTACACCTTC

D gene: TRBD1
CDR3 length: 16
clone size: few
J gene: TRBJ1-2
V gene: TRBV13
CDR3 protein: CASSSRDRGQNYGYTF
CDR3 DNA: TGTGCCAGCAGCTCACGCGACAGGGGGCAAAACTATGGCTACACCTTC